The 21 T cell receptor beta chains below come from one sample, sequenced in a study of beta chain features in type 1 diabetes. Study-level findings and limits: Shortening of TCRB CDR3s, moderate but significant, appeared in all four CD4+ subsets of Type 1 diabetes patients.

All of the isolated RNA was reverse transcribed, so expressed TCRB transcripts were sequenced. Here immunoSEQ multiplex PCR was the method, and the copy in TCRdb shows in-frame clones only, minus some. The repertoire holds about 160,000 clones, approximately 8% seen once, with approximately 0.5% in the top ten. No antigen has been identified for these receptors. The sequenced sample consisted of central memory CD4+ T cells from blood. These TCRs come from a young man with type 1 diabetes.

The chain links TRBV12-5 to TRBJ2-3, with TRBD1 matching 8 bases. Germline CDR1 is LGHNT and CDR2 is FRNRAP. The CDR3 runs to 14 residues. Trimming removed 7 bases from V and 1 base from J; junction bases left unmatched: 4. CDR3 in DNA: TGTGCTAGTGCCCAGGACAGGGGCACAGATACGCAGTATTTT. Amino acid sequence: CASAQDRGTDTQYF.

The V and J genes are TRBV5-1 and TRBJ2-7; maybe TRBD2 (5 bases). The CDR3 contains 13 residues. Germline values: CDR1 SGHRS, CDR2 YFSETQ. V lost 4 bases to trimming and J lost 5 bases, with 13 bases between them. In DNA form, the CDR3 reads TGCGCCAGCAGCACGGACGGGGAAGACGAGCAGTACTTC. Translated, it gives CASSTDGEDEQYF.

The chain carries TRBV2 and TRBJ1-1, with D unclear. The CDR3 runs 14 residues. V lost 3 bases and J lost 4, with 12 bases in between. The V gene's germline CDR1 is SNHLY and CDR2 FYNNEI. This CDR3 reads CASSEGRLITEAFF. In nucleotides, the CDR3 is TGTGCCAGCAGTGAGGGCAGGCTGATCACTGAAGCTTTCTTT. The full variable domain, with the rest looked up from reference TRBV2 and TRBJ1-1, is EPEVTQTPSHQVTQMGQEVILRCVPISNHLYFYWYRQILGQKVEFLVSFYNNEISEKSEIFDDQFSVERPDGSNFTLKIRSTKLEDSAMYFCASSEGRLITEAFFGQGTRLTVV.

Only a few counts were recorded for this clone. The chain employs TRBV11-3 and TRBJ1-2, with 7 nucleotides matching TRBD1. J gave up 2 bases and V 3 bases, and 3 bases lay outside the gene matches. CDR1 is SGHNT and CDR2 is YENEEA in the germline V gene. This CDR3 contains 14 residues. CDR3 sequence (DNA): TGTGCCAGCAGCTTCTTGACAGGGAACTATGGCTACACCTTC. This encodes CASSFLTGNYGYTF.

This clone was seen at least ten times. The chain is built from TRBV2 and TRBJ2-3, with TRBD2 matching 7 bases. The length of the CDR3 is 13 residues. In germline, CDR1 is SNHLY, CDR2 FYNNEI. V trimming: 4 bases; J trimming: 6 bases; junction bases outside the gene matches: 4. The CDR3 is CASSGGGMDTQYF. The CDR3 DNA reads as TGTGCCAGCAGTGGCGGGGGTATGGATACGCAGTATTTT.

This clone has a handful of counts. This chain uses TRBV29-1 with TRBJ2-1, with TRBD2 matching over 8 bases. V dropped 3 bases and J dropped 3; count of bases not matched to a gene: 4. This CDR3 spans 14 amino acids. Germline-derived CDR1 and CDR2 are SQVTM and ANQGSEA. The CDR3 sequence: CSVDGSGSYNEQFF. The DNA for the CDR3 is TGCAGCGTTGATGGGAGCGGGAGCTACAATGAGCAGTTCTTC.

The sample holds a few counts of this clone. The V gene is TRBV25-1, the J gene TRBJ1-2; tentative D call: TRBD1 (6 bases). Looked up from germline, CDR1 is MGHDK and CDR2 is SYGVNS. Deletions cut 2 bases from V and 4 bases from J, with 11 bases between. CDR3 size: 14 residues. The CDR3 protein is CASSEAAGVYGYTF. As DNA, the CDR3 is TGTGCCAGCAGTGAAGCGGCAGGGGTCTATGGCTACACCTTC.

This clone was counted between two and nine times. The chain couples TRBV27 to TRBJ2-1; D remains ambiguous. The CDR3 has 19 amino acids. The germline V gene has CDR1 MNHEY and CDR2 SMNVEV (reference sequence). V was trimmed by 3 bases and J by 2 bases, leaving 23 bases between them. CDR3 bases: TGTGCCAGCAGTTTTCGTCCCATTAATGTTAAGCGAACCTACAATGAGCAGTTCTTC. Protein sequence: CASSFRPINVKRTYNEQFF.

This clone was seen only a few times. CDR3 in DNA: TGTGCCAGCAGTGAAGAGAGGGGGGGGATCGCTGAAGCTTTCTTT. This codes for CASSEERGGIAEAFF. This sequence joins TRBV2 and TRBJ1-1, with D possibly matching TRBD1 (6 bases). The CDR3 runs to 15 residues. The V end lost 1 base, the J end lost 6 bases, and 15 bases lay between the germline ends. Germline V CDR1 and CDR2: SNHLY, FYNNEI. The variable domain in full, completed from reference TRBV2 and TRBJ1-1, reads EPEVTQTPSHQVTQMGQEVILRCVPISNHLYFYWYRQILGQKVEFLVSFYNNEISEKSEIFDDQFSVERPDGSNFTLKIRSTKLEDSAMYFCASSEERGGIAEAFFGQGTRLTVV.

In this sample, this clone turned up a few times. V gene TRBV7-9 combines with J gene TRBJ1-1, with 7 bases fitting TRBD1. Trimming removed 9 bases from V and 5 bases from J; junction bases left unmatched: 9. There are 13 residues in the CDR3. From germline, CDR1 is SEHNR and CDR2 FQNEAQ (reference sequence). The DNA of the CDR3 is TGTGCCAGTAACCTTAACAGGGGAACTGAAGCTTTCTTT. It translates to CASNLNRGTEAFF.

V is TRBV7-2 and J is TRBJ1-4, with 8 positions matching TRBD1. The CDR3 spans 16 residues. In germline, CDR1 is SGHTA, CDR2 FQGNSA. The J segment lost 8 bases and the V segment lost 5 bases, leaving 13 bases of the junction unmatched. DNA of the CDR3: TGTGCCAGCAGCCTAAGACCTCAGGGGGCGCAGGAAAAACTGTTTTTT. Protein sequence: CASSLRPQGAQEKLFF.

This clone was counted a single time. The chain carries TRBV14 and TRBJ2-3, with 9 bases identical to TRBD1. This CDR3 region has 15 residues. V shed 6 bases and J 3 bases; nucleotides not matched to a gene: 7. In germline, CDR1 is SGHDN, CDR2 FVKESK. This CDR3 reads CASSRSDRGTDTQYF. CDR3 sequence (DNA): TGTGCCAGCAGTCGATCCGACAGGGGGACAGATACGCAGTATTTT.

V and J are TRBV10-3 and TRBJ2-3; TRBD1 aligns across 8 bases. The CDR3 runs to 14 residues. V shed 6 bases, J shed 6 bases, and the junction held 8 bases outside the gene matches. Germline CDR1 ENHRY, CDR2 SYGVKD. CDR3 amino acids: CAISGTGLLDTQYF. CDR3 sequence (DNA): TGTGCCATCAGCGGGACAGGTCTCCTGGATACGCAGTATTTT.

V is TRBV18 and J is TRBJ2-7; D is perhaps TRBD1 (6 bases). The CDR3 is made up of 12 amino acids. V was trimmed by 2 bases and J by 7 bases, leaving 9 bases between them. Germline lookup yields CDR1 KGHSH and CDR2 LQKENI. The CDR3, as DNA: TGTGCCAGCTCACCAGGGGGCTGGGAGCAGTACTTC. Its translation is CASSPGGWEQYF.

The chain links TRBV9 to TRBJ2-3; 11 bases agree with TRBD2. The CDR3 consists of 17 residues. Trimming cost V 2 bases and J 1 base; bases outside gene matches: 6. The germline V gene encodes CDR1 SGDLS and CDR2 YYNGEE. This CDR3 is CASSVQLAGVGTDTQYF. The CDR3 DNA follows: TGTGCCAGCAGCGTTCAACTAGCGGGAGTGGGCACAGATACGCAGTATTTT.

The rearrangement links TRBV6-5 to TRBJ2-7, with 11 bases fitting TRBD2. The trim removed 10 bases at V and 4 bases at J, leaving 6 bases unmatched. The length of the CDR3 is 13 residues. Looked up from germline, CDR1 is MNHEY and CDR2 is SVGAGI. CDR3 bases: TGTGCCATGGCAAGGACTAGCGGGTACGAGCAGTACTTC. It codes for CAMARTSGYEQYF.

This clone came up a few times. Here the CDR3 DNA reads TGTGCCAGCTACCGGACAGAACTATACGAGCAGTACTTC. It codes for CASYRTELYEQYF. The genes are TRBV2 and TRBJ2-7; D perhaps matches TRBD1 (6 bases). The CDR3 consists of 13 residues. The ends were cut back, 8 bases at V and 4 bases at J, with 15 bases in the middle. Per the germline V gene, CDR1 is SNHLY and CDR2 is FYNNEI.

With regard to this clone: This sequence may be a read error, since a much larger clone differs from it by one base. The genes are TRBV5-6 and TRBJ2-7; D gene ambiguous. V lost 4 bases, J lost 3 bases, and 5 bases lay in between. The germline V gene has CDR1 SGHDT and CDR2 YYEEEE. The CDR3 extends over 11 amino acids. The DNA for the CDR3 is TGTGCCAGCAGCGCCTACTACGAGCAGTACTTC. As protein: CASSAYYEQYF.

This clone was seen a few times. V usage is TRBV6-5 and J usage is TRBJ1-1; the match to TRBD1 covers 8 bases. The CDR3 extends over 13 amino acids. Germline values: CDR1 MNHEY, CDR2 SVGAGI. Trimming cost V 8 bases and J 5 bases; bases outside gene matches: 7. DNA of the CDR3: TGTGCCAGCCAGATAACAGGGGGAACTGAAGCTTTCTTT. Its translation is CASQITGGTEAFF.

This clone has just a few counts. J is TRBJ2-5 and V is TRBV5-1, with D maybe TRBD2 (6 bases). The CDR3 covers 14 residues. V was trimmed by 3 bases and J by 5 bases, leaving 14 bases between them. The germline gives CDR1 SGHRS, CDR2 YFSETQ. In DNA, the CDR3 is TGCGCCAGCAGCTGGGGGACTTCACGGGAGACCCAGTACTTC. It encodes CASSWGTSRETQYF.

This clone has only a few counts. CDR3 DNA: TGCGCCAGCAGCCCGGCGGGGGCCCATGGAAACACCATATATTTT. Translating gives CASSPAGAHGNTIYF. The rearrangement links TRBV4-1 to TRBJ1-3; D is possibly TRBD1 (6 bases). The CDR3 sequence is 15 residues long. V was clipped by 4 bases and J by 3 bases, with 13 bases between them. Germline V CDR1 and CDR2: MGHRA, YSYEKL.